The 5 T cell receptor beta chains in this list originate from one sample, sequenced in a study of CD8 T cells in Susac syndrome. Reverse transcription of roughly 0.45 to 1 ug RNA was carried out with random hexamers. TCRdb re-analysed the immunoSEQ multiplex PCR reads in MiXCR, keeping a single row per CDR3 protein. The sample lists 150,000 to 200,000 distinct CDR3 sequences; roughly 92% were seen once. The sequencing input was CD4+ T cells from PBMCs. These receptors originate from a human donor with multiple sclerosis.

The CDR3 DNA is TGTGCCTGGAGCGACCGGGACAGGCTTATTAGCAGCAATCAGCCCCAGCATTTT. Translating gives CAWSDRDRLISSNQPQHF. V is TRBV30 and J is TRBJ1-5; 8 bases fit TRBD1. The junction had 14 bases not matched to a gene; V was cut back by 3 bases and J by 1 base. This CDR3 spans 18 amino acids. The germline gives CDR1 GTSNPN, CDR2 SVGIG (reference sequence).

The chain employs TRBV7-9 and TRBJ2-1, with D maybe TRBD2 (5 bases). Germline CDR1 and CDR2: SEHNR and FQNEAQ (reference sequence). This CDR3 is built from 13 residues. V was pared by 5 bases and J by 12 bases, with 17 bases between. The CDR3 here is CASSITREGMQFF. The CDR3 nucleotides read TGTGCCAGCAGCATAACTAGAGAAGGAATGCAGTTCTTC.

This rearrangement joins TRBV4-1 to TRBJ2-7; no reliable D call. This CDR3 comprises 15 residues. Germline assignment: CDR1 MGHRA and CDR2 YSYEKL. The V gene lost 3 bases and the J gene lost 2 bases, with 14 bases spanning the gap. In DNA form, the CDR3 reads TGCGCCAGCAGCCATGGTTGGGGATTAACCTACGAGCAGTACTTC. Translated: CASSHGWGLTYEQYF.

V gene TRBV6-6 combines with J gene TRBJ1-1, with a weak D call TRBD1 (6 bases). With 7 bases removed from V and 4 bases from J, the gap between germline ends came to 16 bases. CDR3 length: 14 residues. From germline, CDR1 is MNHNY and CDR2 SVGAGI (reference sequence). CDR3 bases: TGTGCCAGCACCATCCGGCAAGGGGGCACTGAAGCTTTCTTT. It translates to CASTIRQGGTEAFF.

The chain links TRBV5-1 to TRBJ2-7; D is possibly TRBD2 (6 bases). The germline V and J ends were trimmed by 5 bases and 2 bases, with 14 bases remaining between them. This CDR3 contains 14 residues. Germline-derived CDR1 and CDR2 are SGHRS and YFSETQ. The CDR3 protein is CASSSRRETYEQYF. The CDR3 DNA reads TGCGCCAGCAGTTCCCGGAGGGAAACCTACGAGCAGTACTTC.